These 28 T cell receptor beta chains came from one sample sequenced in a study of cytomegalovirus exposure and HLA in healthy donors. Sequencing used immunoSEQ multiplex PCR; TCRdb keeps in-frame clones, though not all of them. Counted here are about 88,000 clones, more than 70% occurring once; the ten biggest clones make up about an eighth. The sequencing input was PBMCs. Receptors originate from a woman between 18 and 29 years old in good health and CMV-seropositive.

This chain links TRBV28 with TRBJ2-3, with 7 bases that match TRBD1. The CDR3 extends over 17 amino acids. V dropped 2 bases and J dropped 5; count of bases not matched to a gene: 13. Germline CDR1 is MDHEN and CDR2 is SYDVKM. CDR3 protein: CASSLRQGGGLGDTQYF. The CDR3 nucleotides are TGTGCCAGCAGTTTACGCCAAGGGGGCGGGTTGGGAGATACGCAGTATTTT.

The chain has TRBV12-5 and TRBJ2-1; no clear D gene. V was cut by 0 bases and J by 7 bases, with 10 bases left in between. The CDR3 is 14 amino acids. Germline CDR1 LGHNT, CDR2 FRNRAP. In DNA form, the CDR3 reads TGTGCTAGTGGTTTGGTCTCTAGTTGGAATGAGCAGTTCTTC. Translated: CASGLVSSWNEQFF.

This clone came up a few times. V and J are TRBV11-1 and TRBJ2-7; 8 bases map to TRBD2. The J segment lost 5 bases and the V segment lost 3 bases, leaving 6 bases of the junction unmatched. Germline-derived CDR1 and CDR2 are SGHAT and FQDESV (reference sequence). The CDR3 covers 14 residues. CDR3 in amino acids: CASSFNRGGHEQYF. CDR3 DNA sequence: TGTGCCAGCAGCTTTAACCGGGGGGGACACGAGCAGTACTTC.

This clone was observed a handful of times. CDR3 sequence: CASSQERLVRGMSTNEKLFF. The CDR3 nucleotides read TGTGCCAGCAGCCAAGAAAGATTGGTCAGGGGAATGTCAACTAATGAAAAACTGTTTTTT. V usage is TRBV4-2 and J usage is TRBJ1-4; a possible D gene is TRBD1 (6 bases). Trimming shortened V by 0 bases and J by 0 bases, and 20 bases separated the two germline ends. This CDR3 contains 20 residues. CDR1 is LGHNA and CDR2 is YNFKEQ in the germline V gene.

The chain combines TRBV9 with TRBJ1-1, with 9 bases matching TRBD1. The V segment lost 0 bases and the J segment 4 bases; nucleotides outside the gene matches: 4. Germline CDR1 is SGDLS and CDR2 is YYNGEE. This CDR3 has 15 residues. DNA for the CDR3: TGTGCCAGCAGCGTAGGTTTGACAGGGGGCACTGAAGCTTTCTTT. Translating gives CASSVGLTGGTEAFF.

The V call is TRBV7-2, the J call TRBJ2-2; maybe TRBD2 (5 bases). This CDR3 is built from 13 residues. V lost 4 bases and J 5 bases, leaving 8 bases between the germline ends. Germline V lookup: CDR1 SGHTA, CDR2 FQGNSA. CDR3: CASSSGVTGELFF. CDR3 in DNA: TGTGCCAGCAGCTCCGGGGTAACCGGGGAGCTGTTTTTT. The full variable domain, with the rest looked up from reference TRBV7-2 and TRBJ2-2, is GAGVSQSPSNKVTEKGKDVELRCDPISGHTALYWYRQSLGQGLEFLIYFQGNSAPDKSGLPSDRFSAERTGGSVSTLTIQRTQQEDSAVYLCASSSGVTGELFFGEGSRLTVL.

The gene calls are TRBV9 and TRBJ2-3; 12 bases are shared with TRBD2. Per the germline V gene, CDR1 is SGDLS and CDR2 is YYNGEE. This CDR3 comprises 17 residues. The V and J ends lost 0 bases and 4 bases, in that order; junction bases with no gene match: 6. CDR3: CASSVGLGLAGSDTQYF. The CDR3 DNA reads as TGTGCCAGCAGCGTAGGACTCGGACTAGCGGGGTCAGATACGCAGTATTTT. Together with reference TRBV9 and TRBJ2-3, the CDR3 gives the full variable domain: DSGVTQTPKHLITATGQRVTLRCSPRSGDLSVYWYQQSLDQGLQFLIQYYNGEERAKGNILERFSAQQFPDLHSELNLSSLELGDSALYFCASSVGLGLAGSDTQYFGPGTRLTVL.

The gene calls are TRBV25-1 and TRBJ2-1; the D gene is possibly TRBD1 (5 bases). This CDR3 is built from 15 residues. The V gene lost 8 bases and the J gene lost 7 bases, with 21 bases spanning the gap. Germline-derived CDR1 and CDR2 are MGHDK and SYGVNS. The CDR3 loop reads CASGPPGWAGNEQFF. The CDR3 DNA follows: TGTGCCAGCGGACCCCCCGGCTGGGCAGGGAATGAGCAGTTCTTC.

The chain carries TRBV19 and TRBJ2-1; 13 positions agree with TRBD2. This CDR3 is 19 amino acids long. CDR1 and CDR2 from the germline V gene are LNHDA and SQIVND (reference sequence). Trimming cost V 1 base and J 7 bases; bases outside gene matches: 13. The CDR3 reads CASSIVLAGGATYNNEQFF. The CDR3 region has the DNA TGTGCCAGTAGTATAGTACTAGCGGGGGGGGCGACCTACAATAATGAGCAGTTCTTC.

This clone was recorded only once. The chain carries TRBV7-2 and TRBJ2-7, with TRBD1 matching 10 bases. V lost 2 bases, J lost 6 bases, and 10 bases stayed unmatched. The CDR3 consists of 16 residues. Germline loops: CDR1 SGHTA, CDR2 FQGNSA. For the CDR3, the DNA is TGTGCCAGCAGCTTAAGACAGGGGGCGAATCTAGGCGAGCAGTACTTC. It codes for CASSLRQGANLGEQYF.

The J gene is TRBJ1-4, the V gene TRBV30, with 9 bases that match TRBD1. This CDR3 comprises 15 residues. CDR1 and CDR2 (germline): GTSNPN, SVGIG (reference sequence). V lost 0 bases, J lost 5 bases, and 4 bases stayed unmatched. CDR3 sequence (DNA): TGTGCCTGGAGTGTCGCCGGGACAGGGAATGAAAAACTGTTTTTT. Translating it yields CAWSVAGTGNEKLFF.

This chain connects TRBV27 to TRBJ2-1; D possibly corresponds to TRBD2 (8 bases). Deletions cut 3 bases from V and 14 bases from J, with 23 bases between. Germline lookup yields CDR1 MNHEY and CDR2 SMNVEV (reference sequence). The CDR3 is 15 residues long. Here the CDR3 DNA reads TGTGCCAGCAGTTTCGAAGTGTCCAGCGGGGGACAGAAGTTCTTC. The encoded protein is CASSFEVSSGGQKFF.

J is TRBJ2-1 and V is TRBV11-3; a weak D match, TRBD1 (5 bases). In germline, CDR1 is SGHNT, CDR2 YENEEA. V dropped 1 base and J dropped 3 bases, with 10 bases sitting between them. This CDR3 region has 15 residues. Here the CDR3 DNA reads TGTGCCAGCAGCTTAGGGGGCAGGGACTACAATGAGCAGTTCTTC. It is translated as CASSLGGRDYNEQFF.

The chain combines TRBV13 with TRBJ2-7, with TRBD1 identical over 9 bases. J was trimmed by 5 bases and V by 5 bases; bases with no gene match: 4. The germline V gene encodes CDR1 PRHDT and CDR2 FYEKMQ (reference sequence). This CDR3 comprises 13 residues. The CDR3 DNA sequence: TGTGCCAGCAGCCCAGGGACAGGGAACGAGCAGTACTTC. Translation gives CASSPGTGNEQYF.

V gene TRBV9 combines with J gene TRBJ1-6; D is undetermined. The V gene lost 0 bases and the J gene lost 9 bases, with 13 bases spanning the gap. CDR1 SGDLS and CDR2 YYNGEE come from the germline V gene. The CDR3 extends over 15 amino acids. CDR3 sequence: CASSVEDSSGSPLHF. CDR3 in DNA: TGTGCCAGCAGCGTAGAGGACTCTTCGGGTTCACCCCTCCACTTT.

There are a few counts of this clone. The rearrangement joins TRBV21-1 to TRBJ2-7; the table assigns TRBD1, which was not confirmed against the DNA. TRBV21-1 is termed a pseudogene. The CDR3 covers 16 residues. CDR3 coding DNA: TGTGCCAGCAGCGCCCTCCCGCCGGACAGGGAATACGAGCAGTACTTC. Translated: CASSALPPDREYEQYF.

The rearrangement uses TRBV19 and TRBJ1-1; tentative D call: TRBD1 (5 bases). The CDR3 extends over 15 amino acids. Per the germline V gene, CDR1 is LNHDA and CDR2 is SQIVND (reference sequence). V lost 1 base to trimming and J lost 2 bases, with 11 bases between them. The CDR3 region has the DNA TGTGCCAGTAGTATAGGGACAAGAAAAAACACTGAAGCTTTCTTT. It yields the protein CASSIGTRKNTEAFF.

This clone came up once. The chain links TRBV4-2 to TRBJ1-2, with a weak D call TRBD1 (5 bases). CDR1 is LGHNA and CDR2 is YNFKEQ in the germline V gene. The V and J ends lost 0 bases and 4 bases respectively, with 18 bases between them. The CDR3 has 17 amino acids. Here the CDR3 reads CASSQEQRQKVPYGYTF. Written as DNA, the CDR3 is TGTGCCAGCAGCCAAGAACAAAGACAGAAGGTCCCCTATGGCTACACCTTC.

The chain employs TRBV6-5 and TRBJ1-5, with D possibly being TRBD1 (5 bases). Germline V gene sequence: CDR1 MNHEY, CDR2 SVGAGI. CDR3 length equals 14 residues. Trimming removed 6 bases at V and 1 base at J, with 10 bases between. CDR3 sequence: CASRGGGSNQPQHF. In nucleotides, the CDR3 is TGTGCCAGCAGGGGGGGAGGGAGCAATCAGCCCCAGCATTTT.

The chain combines TRBV5-5 with TRBJ2-3, with D possibly matching TRBD2 (7 bases). The CDR3 has 17 residues. Between the trimmed V and J ends, which lost 1 base and 0 bases, there was a span of 15 bases. CDR1 SGHKS and CDR2 YYEKEE come from the germline V gene (reference sequence). CDR3 DNA: TGTGCCAGCAGCTTGACTATCGGGGGGCCTAGCACAGATACGCAGTATTTT. Amino acids: CASSLTIGGPSTDTQYF.

The V gene is TRBV5-1, the J gene TRBJ1-1; D possibly corresponds to TRBD1 (6 bases). The germline CDR1 and CDR2 sequences are SGHRS and YFSETQ. V lost 3 bases and J lost 3, with 9 bases in between. CDR3 length equals 13 residues. CDR3 bases: TGCGCCAGCAGCTCACAGGGCGACACTGAAGCTTTCTTT. Translation gives CASSSQGDTEAFF.

The chain combines TRBV5-4 with TRBJ1-2, with a weak D call TRBD1 (6 bases). The CDR3 totals 15 residues. Trimming stripped 6 bases from V and 0 bases from J, with 15 bases between. Germline values: CDR1 SGHNT, CDR2 YYREEE (reference sequence). In DNA, the CDR3 is TGTGCCAGCACCCCAGGACAGTTCGCTAACTATGGCTACACCTTC. This translates into CASTPGQFANYGYTF.

The chain couples TRBV7-2 to TRBJ1-6, with D maybe TRBD1 (6 bases). The V gene's germline CDR1 is SGHTA and CDR2 FQGNSA. Trimming removed 4 bases from V and 8 bases from J, with 18 bases in between. This CDR3 is 16 amino acids long. The CDR3 reads CASSSRSLGGHSPLHF. CDR3 DNA: TGTGCCAGCAGCTCCCGTTCTCTAGGGGGACATTCACCCCTCCACTTT. The full variable domain, rest sourced from reference TRBV7-2 and TRBJ1-6, is GAGVSQSPSNKVTEKGKDVELRCDPISGHTALYWYRQSLGQGLEFLIYFQGNSAPDKSGLPSDRFSAERTGGSVSTLTIQRTQQEDSAVYLCASSSRSLGGHSPLHFGNGTRLTVT.

The rearrangement links TRBV7-8 to TRBJ1-4, with TRBD1 matching 8 bases. The V gene's germline CDR1 is SGHVS and CDR2 FQNEAQ. The junction had 7 bases not matched to a gene; V was cut back by 5 bases and J by 11 bases. This CDR3 region has 13 residues. CDR3 residues: CASSPDREGKLFF. The CDR3 DNA reads TGTGCCAGCAGCCCGGACAGGGAGGGGAAACTGTTTTTT.

This clone rates as medium-sized. This chain joins TRBV11-2 and TRBJ2-2, with 11 nucleotides matching TRBD2. Germline CDR1 is SGHAT and CDR2 is FQNNGV. V was pared by 3 bases and J by 7 bases, with 10 bases of the junction left unmatched. The length of the CDR3 is 17 residues. The CDR3 nucleotides read TGTGCCAGCAGCTTCCGGTCTAGCGGGGGGCGGGACGGGGAGCTGTTTTTT. This translates into CASSFRSSGGRDGELFF.

The V call is TRBV28, the J call TRBJ2-5, with D hard to call. Germline V gene lookup returns CDR1 MDHEN and CDR2 SYDVKM. The V end lost 6 bases, the J end lost 7 bases, and 12 bases lay between the germline ends. The CDR3 length is 12 residues. The chain's CDR3 is CASSFQVGTQYF. CDR3 in DNA: TGTGCCAGCAGCTTCCAGGTGGGGACCCAGTACTTC. The full variable domain, in which reference TRBV28 and TRBJ2-5 provide the parts outside the CDR3, is DVKVTQSSRYLVKRTGEKVFLECVQDMDHENMFWYRQDPGLGLRLIYFSYDVKMKEKGDIPEGYSVSREKKERFSLILESASTNQTSMYLCASSFQVGTQYFGPGTRLLVL.

The chain employs TRBV6-1 and TRBJ2-1; D unresolved. CDR3 size: 16 residues. Germline V gene lookup returns CDR1 MNHNS and CDR2 SASEGT. V shed 4 bases and J shed 2 bases, with 15 bases lying between them. The CDR3 sequence: CASSVGPRPPYNEQFF. CDR3 sequence (DNA): TGTGCCAGCAGTGTTGGGCCCCGACCCCCCTACAATGAGCAGTTCTTC.

V and J are TRBV4-1 and TRBJ1-1; unclear D gene. CDR3 size: 15 residues. Germline CDR1 reads MGHRA; CDR2 reads YSYEKL. V dropped 2 bases and J dropped 3 bases, with 13 bases sitting between them. The CDR3 DNA reads as TGCGCCAGCAGCCAATCCGCGGGCGGATACACTGAAGCTTTCTTT. Its protein product is CASSQSAGGYTEAFF.